These 15 T cell receptor beta chains were sequenced from one sample in a study of T cell responses to AZD1222 COVID-19 vaccine. Clones were sequenced by immunoSEQ multiplex PCR, and TCRdb holds only the in-frame ones, with some missing. The sample carries about 120,000 clones, 89% recorded once. Sequenced material: peripheral blood, taken on day 0 of AZD1222 vaccination. The receptors stem from an adult in good health.

This chain joins TRBV3-1 (or the pseudogene TRBV3-2) and TRBJ1-1; tentatively, D is TRBD1 (5 bases). CDR3 length equals 13 residues. V was cut by 1 base and J by 6 bases, with 9 bases left in between. Germline assignment: CDR1 LGHDT and CDR2 YNNKEL (reference sequence). CDR3 in amino acids: CASSQGGGPEAFF. In DNA form, the CDR3 reads TGTGCCAGCAGCCAAGGGGGGGGACCTGAAGCTTTCTTT.

V gene TRBV6-5 combines with J gene TRBJ2-1; 10 positions match TRBD2. J was trimmed by 8 bases and V by 6 bases; bases with no gene match: 10. The germline V gene has CDR1 MNHEY and CDR2 SVGAGI. This CDR3 comprises 15 residues. The CDR3, as DNA: TGTGCCAGCAGGGTCGGACTAGCGGTGCTCGATGAGCAGTTCTTC. Translating it yields CASRVGLAVLDEQFF.

Worth noting for this clone: The germline gene is not matched at one end of the junction; a read error may be the cause. This rearrangement joins TRBV6-2 or TRBV6-3 to TRBJ2-7; D possibly uses TRBD1 or TRBD2 (5 bases each). The germline gives CDR1 MNHEY, CDR2 SVGEGT. This CDR3 is built from 15 residues. CDR3 DNA: TGTGCCAGCAGTTACCGGGACGCGTACTCCTACCAGCAGTACTTC. Amino acids: CASSYRDAYSYQQYF.

This clone was detected only once. V usage is TRBV6-5 and J usage is TRBJ1-4; D gene uncertain. Trimming removed 4 bases from V and 1 base from J, with 13 bases in between. This CDR3 region has 16 residues. In germline, CDR1 is MNHEY, CDR2 SVGAGI. The CDR3 region is CASSFGWTGTNEKLFF. The CDR3, as DNA: TGTGCCAGCAGTTTTGGTTGGACGGGAACTAATGAAAAACTGTTTTTT.

J is TRBJ1-2 and V is TRBV28; no firm D call. The CDR3 spans 13 residues. Germline V gene lookup returns CDR1 MDHEN and CDR2 SYDVKM. Deletions cut 4 bases from V and 2 bases from J, with 8 bases between. The CDR3 DNA is TGTGCCAGCAGTTCCGGTGGGAACTATGGCTACACCTTC. Amino acid sequence: CASSSGGNYGYTF.

The chain links TRBV7-8 to TRBJ2-2; D remains ambiguous. Germline lookup yields CDR1 SGHVS and CDR2 FQNEAQ. With 5 bases removed from V and 0 bases from J, the gap between germline ends came to 13 bases. The CDR3 consists of 16 residues. CDR3 sequence reads: CASSALRVTNTGELFF. CDR3 coding DNA: TGTGCCAGCAGCGCCCTCCGGGTCACGAACACCGGGGAGCTGTTTTTT.

This clone was recorded once. In nucleotides, the CDR3 is TGTGCCAGCAGCCCAGGCGGGGTTGAAAAACTGTTTTTT. It codes for CASSPGGVEKLFF. The chain has TRBV3-1 (or the pseudogene TRBV3-2) and TRBJ1-4; D call uncertain. Germline V gene sequence: CDR1 LGHDT, CDR2 YNNKEL (reference sequence). V was clipped by 4 bases and J by 7 bases, with 10 bases between them. The CDR3 totals 13 residues.

The chain links TRBV12-3 or TRBV12-4 to TRBJ1-2, with a tentative D call TRBD1 (5 bases). Trimming removed 7 bases from V and 4 bases from J, with 10 bases in between. The CDR3 has 12 amino acids. The CDR3 sequence is CASTGGGYGYTF. The CDR3 coding sequence is TGTGCCAGCACGGGGGGGGGCTATGGCTACACCTTC.

In its sample, this clone was seen once. This chain links TRBV27 with TRBJ2-5; TRBD1 or TRBD2 may be the D gene (5 bases each). Deletions cut 5 bases from V and 4 bases from J, with 14 bases between. This CDR3 has 14 amino acids. Germline V gene lookup returns CDR1 MNHEY and CDR2 SMNVEV (reference sequence). The CDR3 sequence is CASSPYVRGETQYF. The CDR3, as DNA: TGTGCCAGCAGTCCATATGTGAGGGGAGAGACCCAGTACTTC.

The J gene is TRBJ2-3, the V gene TRBV5-1, with TRBD1 matching over 7 bases. The junction had 9 bases not matched to a gene; V was cut back by 6 bases and J by 2 bases. CDR1 is SGHRS and CDR2 is YFSETQ in the germline V gene. The CDR3 runs 15 residues. The CDR3 sequence is CASNPGQINTDTQYF. In DNA, the CDR3 is TGCGCCAGCAACCCGGGACAGATTAACACAGATACGCAGTATTTT.

This clone has only a few counts. The chain employs TRBV27 and TRBJ2-1, with unresolved D. Germline-derived CDR1 and CDR2 are MNHEY and SMNVEV (reference sequence). This CDR3 spans 14 amino acids. V shed 6 bases and J shed 0 bases, with 9 bases lying between them. The CDR3 sequence is CASRFQSSYNEQFF. The CDR3 nucleotides are TGTGCCAGCAGGTTCCAGAGCTCCTACAATGAGCAGTTCTTC.

The genes are TRBV5-1 and TRBJ2-2, with D perhaps TRBD1 (6 bases). The V gene's germline CDR1 is SGHRS and CDR2 YFSETQ. The CDR3 is 15 amino acids. The V and J ends lost 5 bases and 2 bases respectively, with 13 bases between them. In DNA form, the CDR3 reads TGCGCCAGCAGGTCTCAGGGGAGTAACACCGGGGAGCTGTTTTTT. Its protein product is CASRSQGSNTGELFF.

This clone has a single count. The CDR3 region has the DNA TGTGCCAGTGAGGACAGGGGCTATAATTCACCCCTCCACTTT. It translates to CASEDRGYNSPLHF. The genes are TRBV19 and TRBJ1-6; 9 nucleotides match TRBD1. Germline V lookup: CDR1 LNHDA, CDR2 SQIVND (reference sequence). V was clipped by 8 bases and J by 3 bases; unmatched bases: 2. The CDR3 extends over 14 amino acids.

The chain employs TRBV12-3 or TRBV12-4 and TRBJ1-2, with 7 bases lining up with TRBD1. This CDR3 is built from 13 residues. V lost 6 bases to trimming and J lost 5 bases; unmatched junction nucleotides: 6. The CDR3 coding sequence is TGTGCCAGCAGCCCGACAGGGAAGTATGGCTACACCTTC. Protein product: CASSPTGKYGYTF.

This chain uses TRBV6-5 with TRBJ2-5; 13 bases are shared with TRBD2. Germline V CDR1 and CDR2: MNHEY, SVGAGI. After removal of 7 bases from V and 0 bases from J, the junction contained 2 bases not matched to a gene. The CDR3 is made up of 15 amino acids. CDR3 in amino acids: CASTTSGGDQETQYF. DNA for the CDR3: TGTGCCAGCACTACTAGCGGGGGGGACCAAGAGACCCAGTACTTC.